This entry features one T cell receptor beta chain sequence. No antigen is known for it. Uncontrolled infections, other autoimmune diseases, pregnancy or lactation led to exclusion of patients. The diagnoses drew upon clinical symptoms, serum thyroxine and TRAb, thyroid ultrasound and orbital computed tomography. The sample comes from a study of T cells in Graves' hyperthyroidism and ophthalmopathy. Points from the study as a whole: The model predicted ophthalmopathy a median around 6.5 months before onset.

RNA transcripts were the template for amplifying TCR beta CDR3 regions. Initially, a first-round RT-PCR of the TCR CDR3 employed the HTBI primer set. TCRdb reprocessed the multiplex PCR reads with MiXCR, giving one entry per CDR3 protein. The sample comprises about 700,000 distinct CDR3 sequences, roughly 45% of which are singletons, and 7% to 7.5% rests with the top ten. Germline V CDR1 and CDR2: MNHEY, SVGAGI. The CDR3 totals 15 residues. The V and J ends lost 2 bases and 6 bases, in that order; junction bases with no gene match: 10. The TCR originated in an adult man with Graves' disease, either hyperthyroidism or ophthalmopathy (not recorded which). Material: peripheral blood or thyroid tissue (not recorded which). V is TRBV6-5 and J is TRBJ2-7, with 7 bases identical to TRBD1. CDR3 bases: TGTGCCAGCAGTTACCGCACAGGGGCTCAGGCCGAGCAGTACTTC. Residues: CASSYRTGAQAEQYF.